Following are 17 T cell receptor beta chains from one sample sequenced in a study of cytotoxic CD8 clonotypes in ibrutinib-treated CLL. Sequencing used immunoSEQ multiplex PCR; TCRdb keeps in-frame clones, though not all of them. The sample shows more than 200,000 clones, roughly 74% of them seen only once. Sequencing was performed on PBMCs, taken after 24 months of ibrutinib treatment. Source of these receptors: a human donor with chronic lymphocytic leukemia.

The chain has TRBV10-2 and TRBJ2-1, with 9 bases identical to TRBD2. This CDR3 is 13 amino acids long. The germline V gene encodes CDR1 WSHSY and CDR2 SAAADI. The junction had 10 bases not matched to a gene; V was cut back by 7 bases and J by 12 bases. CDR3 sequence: CASIGRREGRQFF. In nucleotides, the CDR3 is TGCGCCAGCATCGGAAGGCGGGAGGGACGGCAGTTCTTC.

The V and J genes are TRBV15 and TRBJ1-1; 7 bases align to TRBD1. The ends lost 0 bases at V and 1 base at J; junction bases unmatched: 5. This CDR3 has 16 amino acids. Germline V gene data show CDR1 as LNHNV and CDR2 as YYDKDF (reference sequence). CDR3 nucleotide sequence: TGTGCCACCAGCAGAGATCTGGGGACAGCGAACACTGAAGCTTTCTTT. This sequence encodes CATSRDLGTANTEAFF.

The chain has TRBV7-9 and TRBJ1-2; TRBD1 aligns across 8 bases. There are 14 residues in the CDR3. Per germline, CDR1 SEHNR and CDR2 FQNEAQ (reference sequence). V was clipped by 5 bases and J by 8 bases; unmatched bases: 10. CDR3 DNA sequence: TGTGCCAGCAGCCTAACAACTGACAGGGGCGGCTACACCTTC. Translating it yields CASSLTTDRGGYTF. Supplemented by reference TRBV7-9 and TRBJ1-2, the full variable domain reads DTGVSQNPRHKITKRGQNVTFRCDPISEHNRLYWYRQTLGQGPEFLTYFQNEAQLEKSRLLSDRFSAERPKGSFSTLEIQRTEQGDSAMYLCASSLTTDRGGYTFGSGTRLTVV.

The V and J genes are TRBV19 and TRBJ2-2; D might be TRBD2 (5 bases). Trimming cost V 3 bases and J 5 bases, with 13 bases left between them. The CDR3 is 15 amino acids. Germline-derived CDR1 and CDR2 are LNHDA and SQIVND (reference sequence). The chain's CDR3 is CASSIRESGTGELFF. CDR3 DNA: TGTGCCAGTAGTATCCGTGAAAGCGGTACCGGGGAGCTGTTTTTT. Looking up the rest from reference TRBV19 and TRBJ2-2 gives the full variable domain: DGGITQSPKYLFRKEGQNVTLSCEQNLNHDAMYWYRQDPGQGLRLIYYSQIVNDFQKGDIAEGYSVSREKKESFPLTVTSAQKNPTAFYLCASSIRESGTGELFFGEGSRLTVL.

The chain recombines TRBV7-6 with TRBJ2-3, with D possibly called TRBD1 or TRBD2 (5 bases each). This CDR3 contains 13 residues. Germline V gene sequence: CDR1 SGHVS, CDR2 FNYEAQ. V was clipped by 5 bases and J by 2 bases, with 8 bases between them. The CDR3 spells CASSPGTTDTQYF. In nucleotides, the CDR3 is TGTGCCAGCAGCCCGGGGACCACAGATACGCAGTATTTT. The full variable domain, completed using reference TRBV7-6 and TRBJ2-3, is GAGVSQSPRYKVTKRGQDVALRCDPISGHVSLYWYRQALGQGPEFLTYFNYEAQQDKSGLPNDRFSAERPEGSISTLTIQRTEQRDSAMYRCASSPGTTDTQYFGPGTRLTVL.

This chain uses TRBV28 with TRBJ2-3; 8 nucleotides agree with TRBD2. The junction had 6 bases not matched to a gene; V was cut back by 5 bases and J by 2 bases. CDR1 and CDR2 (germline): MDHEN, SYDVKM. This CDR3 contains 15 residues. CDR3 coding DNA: TGTGCCAGCAGTCCCGCGGGAGGACACACAGATACGCAGTATTTT. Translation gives CASSPAGGHTDTQYF. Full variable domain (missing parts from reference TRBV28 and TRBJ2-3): DVKVTQSSRYLVKRTGEKVFLECVQDMDHENMFWYRQDPGLGLRLIYFSYDVKMKEKGDIPEGYSVSREKKERFSLILESASTNQTSMYLCASSPAGGHTDTQYFGPGTRLTVL.

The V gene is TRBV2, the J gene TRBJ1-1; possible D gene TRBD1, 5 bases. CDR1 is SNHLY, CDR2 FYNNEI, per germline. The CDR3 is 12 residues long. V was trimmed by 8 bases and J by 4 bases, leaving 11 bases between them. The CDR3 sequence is CASVERGTEAFF. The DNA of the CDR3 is TGTGCCAGCGTGGAAAGGGGCACTGAAGCTTTCTTT.

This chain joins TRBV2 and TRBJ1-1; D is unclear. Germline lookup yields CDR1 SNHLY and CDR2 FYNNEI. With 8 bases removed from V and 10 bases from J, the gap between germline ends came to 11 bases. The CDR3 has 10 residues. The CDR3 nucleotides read TGTGCCAGCTCGAGTCGTGGAGCTTTCTTT. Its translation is CASSSRGAFF.

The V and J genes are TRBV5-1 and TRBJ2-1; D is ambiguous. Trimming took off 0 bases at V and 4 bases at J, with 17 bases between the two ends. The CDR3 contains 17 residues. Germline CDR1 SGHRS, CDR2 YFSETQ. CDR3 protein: CASSLAPTGEIYNEQFF. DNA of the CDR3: TGCGCCAGCAGCTTGGCCCCGACGGGTGAAATTTACAATGAGCAGTTCTTC.

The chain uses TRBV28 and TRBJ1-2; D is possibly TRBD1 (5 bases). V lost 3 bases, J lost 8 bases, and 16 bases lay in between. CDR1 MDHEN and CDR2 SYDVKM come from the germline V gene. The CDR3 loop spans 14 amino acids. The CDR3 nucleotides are TGTGCCAGCAGTTTTTCAGGGCAGTCGTGGGGCTACACCTTC. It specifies CASSFSGQSWGYTF.

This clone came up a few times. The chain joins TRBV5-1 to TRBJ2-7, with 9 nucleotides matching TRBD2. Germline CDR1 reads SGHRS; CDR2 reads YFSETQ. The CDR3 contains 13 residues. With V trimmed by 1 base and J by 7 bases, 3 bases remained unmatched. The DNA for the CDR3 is TGCGCCAGCAGCTTGTCCCTAGCGGGAGAGCAGTACTTC. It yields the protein CASSLSLAGEQYF.

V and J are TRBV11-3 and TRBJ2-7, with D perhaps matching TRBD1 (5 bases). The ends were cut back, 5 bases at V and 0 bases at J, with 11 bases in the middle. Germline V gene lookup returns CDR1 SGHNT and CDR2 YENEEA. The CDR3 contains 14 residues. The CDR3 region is CASSKGQSSYEQYF. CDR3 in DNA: TGTGCCAGCAGCAAAGGACAAAGCTCCTACGAGCAGTACTTC.

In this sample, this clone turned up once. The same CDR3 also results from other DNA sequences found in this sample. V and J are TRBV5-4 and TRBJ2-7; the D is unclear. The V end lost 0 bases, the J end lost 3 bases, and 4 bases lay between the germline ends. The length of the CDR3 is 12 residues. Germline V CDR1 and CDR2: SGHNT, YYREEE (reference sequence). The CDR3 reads CASSLGGYEQYF. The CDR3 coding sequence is TGTGCCAGCAGCTTGGGGGGCTACGAGCAGTACTTC.

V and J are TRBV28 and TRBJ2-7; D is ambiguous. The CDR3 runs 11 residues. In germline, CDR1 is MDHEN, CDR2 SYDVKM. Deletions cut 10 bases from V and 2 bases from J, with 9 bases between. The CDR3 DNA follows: TGTGCCACCCAGTCCCCCTACGAGCAGTACTTC. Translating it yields CATQSPYEQYF.

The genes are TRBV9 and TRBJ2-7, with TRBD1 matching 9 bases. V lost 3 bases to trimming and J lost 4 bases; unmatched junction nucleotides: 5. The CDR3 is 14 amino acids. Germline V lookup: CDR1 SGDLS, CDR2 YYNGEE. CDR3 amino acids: CASSEGTGLYEQYF. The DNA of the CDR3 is TGTGCCAGCAGCGAGGGGACAGGGTTGTACGAGCAGTACTTC.

The CDR3 nucleotides read TGTGCCAGCAGCCTCACAGCGGGTTTTTCCTACAATGAGCAGTTCTTC. Its translation is CASSLTAGFSYNEQFF. The chain is built from TRBV7-3 and TRBJ2-1; D perhaps matches TRBD2 (6 bases). CDR1 and CDR2 (germline): SGHTA, FQGTGA. The CDR3 consists of 16 residues. Trimming shortened V by 5 bases and J by 1 base, and 15 bases separated the two germline ends.

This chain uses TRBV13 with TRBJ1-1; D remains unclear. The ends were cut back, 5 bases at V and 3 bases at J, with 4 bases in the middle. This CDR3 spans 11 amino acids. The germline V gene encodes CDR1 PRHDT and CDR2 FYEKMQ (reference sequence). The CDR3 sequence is CASSRDTEAFF. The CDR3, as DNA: TGTGCCAGCAGCCGCGACACTGAAGCTTTCTTT.